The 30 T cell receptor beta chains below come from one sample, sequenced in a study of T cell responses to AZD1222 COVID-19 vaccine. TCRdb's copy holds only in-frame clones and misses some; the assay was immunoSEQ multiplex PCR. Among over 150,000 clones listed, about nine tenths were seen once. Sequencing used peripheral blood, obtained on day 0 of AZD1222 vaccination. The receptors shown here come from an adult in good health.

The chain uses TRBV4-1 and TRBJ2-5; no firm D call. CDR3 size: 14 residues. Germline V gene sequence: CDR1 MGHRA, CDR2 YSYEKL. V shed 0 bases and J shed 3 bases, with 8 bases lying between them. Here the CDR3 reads CASSQDLREETQYF. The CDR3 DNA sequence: TGCGCCAGCAGCCAAGACTTACGGGAAGAGACCCAGTACTTC.

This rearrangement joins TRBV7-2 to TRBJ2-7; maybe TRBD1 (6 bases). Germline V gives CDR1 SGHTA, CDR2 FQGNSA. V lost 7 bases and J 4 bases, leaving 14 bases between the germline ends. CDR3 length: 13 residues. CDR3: CASITTGSYEQYF. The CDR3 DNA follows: TGTGCCAGCATCACCACAGGGTCGTACGAGCAGTACTTC.

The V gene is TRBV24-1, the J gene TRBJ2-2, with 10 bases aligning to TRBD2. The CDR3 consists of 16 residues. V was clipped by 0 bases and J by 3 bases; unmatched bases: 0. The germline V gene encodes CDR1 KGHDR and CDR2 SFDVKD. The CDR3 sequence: CATSDLLAGDTGELFF. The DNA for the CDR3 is TGTGCCACCAGTGATTTGCTAGCGGGAGACACCGGGGAGCTGTTTTTT.

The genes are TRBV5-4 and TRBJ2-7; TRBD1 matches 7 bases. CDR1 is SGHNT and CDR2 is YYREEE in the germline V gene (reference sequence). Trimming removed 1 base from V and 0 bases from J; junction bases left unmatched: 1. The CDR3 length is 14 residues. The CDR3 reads CASSLKGASYEQYF. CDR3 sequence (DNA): TGTGCCAGCAGCTTGAAGGGGGCCTCCTACGAGCAGTACTTC.

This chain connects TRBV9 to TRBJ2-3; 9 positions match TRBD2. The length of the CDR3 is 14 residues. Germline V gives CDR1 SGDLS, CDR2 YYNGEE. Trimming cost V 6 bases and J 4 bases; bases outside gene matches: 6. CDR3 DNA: TGTGCCAGCAACCTAGCGGGAAGCGCAGATACGCAGTATTTT. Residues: CASNLAGSADTQYF. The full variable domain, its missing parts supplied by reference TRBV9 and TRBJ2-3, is DSGVTQTPKHLITATGQRVTLRCSPRSGDLSVYWYQQSLDQGLQFLIQYYNGEERAKGNILERFSAQQFPDLHSELNLSSLELGDSALYFCASNLAGSADTQYFGPGTRLTVL.

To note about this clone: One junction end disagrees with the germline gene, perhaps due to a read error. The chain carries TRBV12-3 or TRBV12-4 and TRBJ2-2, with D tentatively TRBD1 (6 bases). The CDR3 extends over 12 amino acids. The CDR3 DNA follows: TGTGCCAGCAGTTTCTGGGGGCGGACCTCCACTTTT. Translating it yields CASSFWGRTSTF.

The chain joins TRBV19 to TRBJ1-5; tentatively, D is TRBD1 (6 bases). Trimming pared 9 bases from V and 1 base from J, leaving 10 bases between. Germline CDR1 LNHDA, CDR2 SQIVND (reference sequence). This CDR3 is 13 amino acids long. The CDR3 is CASATGSNQPQHF. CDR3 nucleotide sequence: TGTGCCAGCGCCACAGGGAGCAATCAGCCCCAGCATTTT. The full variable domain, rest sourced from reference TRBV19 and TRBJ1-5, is DGGITQSPKYLFRKEGQNVTLSCEQNLNHDAMYWYRQDPGQGLRLIYYSQIVNDFQKGDIAEGYSVSREKKESFPLTVTSAQKNPTAFYLCASATGSNQPQHFGDGTRLSIL.

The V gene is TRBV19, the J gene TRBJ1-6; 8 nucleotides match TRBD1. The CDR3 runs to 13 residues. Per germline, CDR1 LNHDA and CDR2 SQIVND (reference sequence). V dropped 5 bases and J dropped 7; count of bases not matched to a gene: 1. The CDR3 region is CASSGQGNSPLHF. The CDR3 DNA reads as TGTGCCAGTAGTGGACAGGGAAATTCACCCCTCCACTTT.

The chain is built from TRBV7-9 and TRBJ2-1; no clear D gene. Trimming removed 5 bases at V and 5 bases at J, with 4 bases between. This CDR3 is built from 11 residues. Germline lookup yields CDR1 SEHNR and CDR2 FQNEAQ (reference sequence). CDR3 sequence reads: CASSHNNEQFF. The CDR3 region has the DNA TGTGCCAGCAGCCATAACAATGAGCAGTTCTTC. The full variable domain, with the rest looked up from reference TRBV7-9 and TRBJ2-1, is DTGVSQNPRHKITKRGQNVTFRCDPISEHNRLYWYRQTLGQGPEFLTYFQNEAQLEKSRLLSDRFSAERPKGSFSTLEIQRTEQGDSAMYLCASSHNNEQFFGPGTRLTVL.

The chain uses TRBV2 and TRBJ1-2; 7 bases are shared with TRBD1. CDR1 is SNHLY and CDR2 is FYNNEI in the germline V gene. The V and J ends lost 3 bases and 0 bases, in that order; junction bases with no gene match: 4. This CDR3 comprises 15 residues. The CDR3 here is CASSDGDSPNYGYTF. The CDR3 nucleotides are TGTGCCAGCAGTGATGGGGACAGCCCTAACTATGGCTACACCTTC.

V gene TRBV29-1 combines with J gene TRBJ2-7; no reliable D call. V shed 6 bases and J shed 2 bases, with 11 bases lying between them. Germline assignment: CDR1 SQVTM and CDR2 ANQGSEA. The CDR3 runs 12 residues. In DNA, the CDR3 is TGCAGCGTCCTCTGGGGTACCTACGAGCAGTACTTC. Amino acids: CSVLWGTYEQYF.

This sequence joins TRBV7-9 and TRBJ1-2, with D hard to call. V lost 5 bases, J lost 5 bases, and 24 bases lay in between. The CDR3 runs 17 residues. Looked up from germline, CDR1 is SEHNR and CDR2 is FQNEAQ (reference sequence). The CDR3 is CASSPSLGYGGNYGYTF. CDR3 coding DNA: TGTGCCAGCAGCCCCTCCCTCGGGTACGGCGGAAATTATGGCTACACCTTC.

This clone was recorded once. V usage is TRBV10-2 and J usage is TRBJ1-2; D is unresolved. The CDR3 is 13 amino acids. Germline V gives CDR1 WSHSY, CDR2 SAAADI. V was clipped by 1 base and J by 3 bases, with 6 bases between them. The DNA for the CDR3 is TGCGCCAGCAGTGAGTGGCAGTACTATGGCTACACCTTC. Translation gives CASSEWQYYGYTF.

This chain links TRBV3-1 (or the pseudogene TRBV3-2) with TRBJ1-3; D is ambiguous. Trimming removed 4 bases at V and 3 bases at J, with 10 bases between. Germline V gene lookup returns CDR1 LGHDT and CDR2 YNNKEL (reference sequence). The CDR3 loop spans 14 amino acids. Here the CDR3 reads CASSLRTLGNTIYF. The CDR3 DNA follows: TGTGCCAGCAGCCTCAGGACTCTTGGAAACACCATATATTTT.

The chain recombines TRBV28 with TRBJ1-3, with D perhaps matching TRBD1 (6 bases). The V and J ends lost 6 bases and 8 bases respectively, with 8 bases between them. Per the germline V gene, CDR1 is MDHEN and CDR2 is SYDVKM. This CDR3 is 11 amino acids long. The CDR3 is CASSNRDTIYF. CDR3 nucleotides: TGTGCCAGCAGCAACAGGGACACCATATATTTT.

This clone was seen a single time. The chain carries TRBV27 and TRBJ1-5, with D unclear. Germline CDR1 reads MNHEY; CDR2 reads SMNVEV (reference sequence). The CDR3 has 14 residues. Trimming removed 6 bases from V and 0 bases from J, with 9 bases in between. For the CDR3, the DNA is TGTGCCAGCAGGATGGGTGGTAGCAATCAGCCCCAGCATTTT. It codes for CASRMGGSNQPQHF.

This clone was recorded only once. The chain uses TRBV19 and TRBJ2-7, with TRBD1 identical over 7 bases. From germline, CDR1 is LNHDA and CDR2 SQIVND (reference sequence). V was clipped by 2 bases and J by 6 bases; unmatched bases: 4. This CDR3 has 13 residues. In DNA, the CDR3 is TGTGCCAGTAGTATACCACAGGGGCGCGAGCAGTACTTC. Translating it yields CASSIPQGREQYF.

The CDR3 DNA reads as TGTGCCAGCAGTCAGCGGACAGGGGATCCGTATGGCTACACCTTC. Protein: CASSQRTGDPYGYTF. The chain joins TRBV6-5 to TRBJ1-2, with TRBD1 matching 9 bases. This CDR3 is built from 15 residues. Germline loops: CDR1 MNHEY, CDR2 SVGAGI. Losses at the gene ends were 5 bases for V and 5 bases for J; bases not matched to a gene: 9.

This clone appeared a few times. The DNA of the CDR3 is TGTGCCAGCAGTCCCGGGAACCTAGCGGAGAGCTCCTACAATGAGCAGTTCTTC. Translated: CASSPGNLAESSYNEQFF. The chain couples TRBV6-6 to TRBJ2-1; TRBD2 matches 7 bases. The CDR3 extends over 18 amino acids. The ends lost 5 bases at V and 0 bases at J; junction bases unmatched: 13. Germline loops: CDR1 MNHNY, CDR2 SVGAGI (reference sequence).

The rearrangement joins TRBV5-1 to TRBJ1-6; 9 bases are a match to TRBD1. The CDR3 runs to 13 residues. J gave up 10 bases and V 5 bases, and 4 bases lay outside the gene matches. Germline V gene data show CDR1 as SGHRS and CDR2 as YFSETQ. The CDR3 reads CASRQGASSPLHF. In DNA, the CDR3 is TGCGCCAGCAGACAGGGGGCGAGCTCACCCCTCCACTTT.

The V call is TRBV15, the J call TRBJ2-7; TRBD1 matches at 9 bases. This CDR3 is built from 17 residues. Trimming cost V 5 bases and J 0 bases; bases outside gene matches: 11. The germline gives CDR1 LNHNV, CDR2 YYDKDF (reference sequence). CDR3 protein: CATSVLGGTGSSYEQYF. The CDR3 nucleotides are TGTGCCACCAGCGTCCTTGGAGGGACAGGGTCCTCCTACGAGCAGTACTTC.

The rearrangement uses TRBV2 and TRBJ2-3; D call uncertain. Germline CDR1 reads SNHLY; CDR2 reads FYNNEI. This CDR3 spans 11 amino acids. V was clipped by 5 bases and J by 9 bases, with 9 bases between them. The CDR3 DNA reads TGTGCCAGCAGTTTATCCGAAACGCAGTATTTT. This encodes CASSLSETQYF.

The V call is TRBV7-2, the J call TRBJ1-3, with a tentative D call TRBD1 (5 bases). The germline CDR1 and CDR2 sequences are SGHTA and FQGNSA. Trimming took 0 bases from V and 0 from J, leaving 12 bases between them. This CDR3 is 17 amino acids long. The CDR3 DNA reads TGTGCCAGCAGCTTAGCTGGGGGTCCCTCCTCTGGAAACACCATATATTTT. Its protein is CASSLAGGPSSGNTIYF.

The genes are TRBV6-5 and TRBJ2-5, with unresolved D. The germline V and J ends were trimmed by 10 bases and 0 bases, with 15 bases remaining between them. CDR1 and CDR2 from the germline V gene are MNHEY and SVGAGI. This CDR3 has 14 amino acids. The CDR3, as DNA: TGTGCCACCCGACGAGCGCCTAACCAAGAGACCCAGTACTTC. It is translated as CATRRAPNQETQYF.

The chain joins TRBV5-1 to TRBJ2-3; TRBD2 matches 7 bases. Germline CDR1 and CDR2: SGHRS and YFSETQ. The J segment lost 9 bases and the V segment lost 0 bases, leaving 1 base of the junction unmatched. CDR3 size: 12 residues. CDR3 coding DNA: TGCGCCAGCAGCTTGGAGCGGGACACGCAGTATTTT. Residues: CASSLERDTQYF.

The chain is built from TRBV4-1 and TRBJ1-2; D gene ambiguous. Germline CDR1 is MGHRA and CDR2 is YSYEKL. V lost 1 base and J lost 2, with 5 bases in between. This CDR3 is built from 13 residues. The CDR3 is CASSQVGNYGYTF. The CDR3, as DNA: TGCGCCAGCAGCCAAGTAGGGAACTATGGCTACACCTTC.

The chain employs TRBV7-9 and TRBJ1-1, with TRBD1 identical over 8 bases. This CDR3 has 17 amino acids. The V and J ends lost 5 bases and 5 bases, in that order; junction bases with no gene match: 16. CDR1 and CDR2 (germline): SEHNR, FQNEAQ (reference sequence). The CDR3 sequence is CASSQYSGGRLGTEAFF. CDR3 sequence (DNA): TGTGCCAGCAGCCAATACTCAGGGGGCCGTCTGGGAACTGAAGCTTTCTTT.

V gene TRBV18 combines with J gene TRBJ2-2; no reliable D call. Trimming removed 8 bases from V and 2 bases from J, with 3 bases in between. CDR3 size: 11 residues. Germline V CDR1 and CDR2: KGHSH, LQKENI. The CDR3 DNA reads TGTGCCAGCCAAAACACCGGGGAGCTGTTTTTT. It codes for CASQNTGELFF.

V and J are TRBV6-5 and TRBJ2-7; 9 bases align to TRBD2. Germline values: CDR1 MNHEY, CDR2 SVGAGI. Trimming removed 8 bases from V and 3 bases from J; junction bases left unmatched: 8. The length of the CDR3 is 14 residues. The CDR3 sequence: CASAEISGSYEQYF. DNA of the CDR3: TGTGCCAGCGCAGAGATTAGCGGGAGCTACGAGCAGTACTTC.

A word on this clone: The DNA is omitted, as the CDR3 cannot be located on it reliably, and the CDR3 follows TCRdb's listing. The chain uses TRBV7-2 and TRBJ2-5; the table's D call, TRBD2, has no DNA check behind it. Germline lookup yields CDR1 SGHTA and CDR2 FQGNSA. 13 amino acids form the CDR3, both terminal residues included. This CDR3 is CASSFSAPGAQYF.